One sample yielded the 23 T cell receptor beta chains listed below, sequenced in a study of somatic mutations in cytotoxic T cells in rheumatoid arthritis. Produced via immunoSEQ multiplex PCR; TCRdb's table is partial and in-frame only. The repertoire consists of fewer than 15,000 clones, with over 60% occurring once and the leading ten covering roughly a tenth. Source material: CD8+ T cells sorted from blood. All receptors derive from an adult with rheumatoid arthritis.

The gene calls are TRBV7-6 and TRBJ1-3; 7 bases agree with TRBD1. Germline V lookup: CDR1 SGHVS, CDR2 FNYEAQ. With 4 bases clipped from V and 0 bases from J, the junction kept 6 bases outside the gene matches. The CDR3 runs 16 residues. The DNA for the CDR3 is TGTGCCAGCAGCTCCCGGACAGGCGCCTCTGGAAACACCATATATTTT. It is translated as CASSSRTGASGNTIYF.

J is TRBJ2-1 and V is TRBV27, with 7 bases matching TRBD1. This CDR3 contains 14 residues. Looked up from germline, CDR1 is MNHEY and CDR2 is SMNVEV (reference sequence). The V segment lost 5 bases and the J segment 5 bases; nucleotides outside the gene matches: 6. The CDR3 nucleotides read TGTGCCAGCAGTATAGGACAGGCACACAATGAGCAGTTCTTC. Translated, it gives CASSIGQAHNEQFF.

The rearrangement joins TRBV5-1 to TRBJ1-1; TRBD1 matches 7 bases. V dropped 0 bases and J dropped 4; count of bases not matched to a gene: 6. CDR1 and CDR2 from the germline V gene are SGHRS and YFSETQ. The length of the CDR3 is 15 residues. CDR3: CASSLGTGEGTEAFF. The CDR3 DNA reads as TGCGCCAGCAGCTTGGGTACAGGGGAAGGCACTGAAGCTTTCTTT.

The rearrangement joins TRBV10-3 to TRBJ2-7, with 14 bases that match TRBD2. Per germline, CDR1 ENHRY and CDR2 SYGVKD. After removal of 3 bases from V and 3 bases from J, the junction contained 4 bases not matched to a gene. The CDR3 is 16 residues long. The CDR3 loop reads CAISDYGTSGGYEQYF. Written as DNA, the CDR3 is TGTGCCATCAGTGACTATGGGACTAGCGGGGGCTACGAGCAGTACTTC.

The chain employs TRBV7-9 and TRBJ2-7, with 9 bases identical to TRBD1. The CDR3 runs to 15 residues. With V trimmed by 3 bases and J by 1 base, 4 bases remained unmatched. Germline V lookup: CDR1 SEHNR, CDR2 FQNEAQ (reference sequence). Here the CDR3 DNA reads TGTGCCAGCAGCTTGGTGACAGGGGGTTCCTACGAGCAGTACTTC. It codes for CASSLVTGGSYEQYF.

This chain joins TRBV7-9 and TRBJ1-1, with D unclear. CDR3 size: 12 residues. V was cut by 0 bases and J by 6 bases, with 5 bases left in between. Germline V CDR1 and CDR2: SEHNR, FQNEAQ (reference sequence). The CDR3 DNA reads TGTGCCAGCAGCTTAGCAACCGCTGAAGCTTTCTTT. Translated: CASSLATAEAFF.

The chain links TRBV19 to TRBJ1-1, with D uncertain. CDR1 is LNHDA, CDR2 SQIVND, per germline (reference sequence). This CDR3 comprises 12 residues. Trimming shortened V by 8 bases and J by 5 bases, and 12 bases separated the two germline ends. CDR3 coding DNA: TGTGCCAGTTCCCGGGGTTATACTGAAGCTTTCTTT. It translates to CASSRGYTEAFF.

This clone was seen only a few times. The chain has TRBV7-6 and TRBJ1-6; tentatively, D is TRBD1 (5 bases). Trimming shortened V by 0 bases and J by 8 bases, and 11 bases separated the two germline ends. Germline V gene data show CDR1 as SGHVS and CDR2 as FNYEAQ. The CDR3 is made up of 15 amino acids. DNA for the CDR3: TGTGCCAGCAGCTTAGCTGGCCAGGGAGATTCACCCCTCCACTTT. Its translation is CASSLAGQGDSPLHF.

The J gene is TRBJ2-7, the V gene TRBV4-1, with TRBD1 identical over 9 bases. The trim removed 1 base at V and 6 bases at J, leaving 7 bases unmatched. The CDR3 totals 15 residues. CDR1 and CDR2 (germline): MGHRA, YSYEKL. Here the CDR3 reads CASSQAPGQGIEQYF. Written as DNA, the CDR3 is TGCGCCAGCAGCCAAGCCCCGGGACAGGGAATCGAGCAGTACTTC.

CDR3 nucleotides: TGCGCCAGCAGCCAAGATCTGGGGGGGGGCAATCAGCCCCAGCATTTT. Translated, it gives CASSQDLGGGNQPQHF. This chain uses TRBV4-3 with TRBJ1-5; tentative D call: TRBD1 (5 bases). The CDR3 totals 16 residues. V was shortened by 0 bases and J by 2 bases, with 11 bases between the two germline ends. CDR1 is LGHNA and CDR2 is YSLEER in the germline V gene.

The CDR3 reads CAWSVGALAGGPYNEQFF. DNA for the CDR3: TGTGCCTGGAGTGTGGGGGCCCTAGCGGGGGGGCCCTACAATGAGCAGTTCTTC. The chain combines TRBV30 with TRBJ2-1; 12 bases match TRBD2. Germline V lookup: CDR1 GTSNPN, CDR2 SVGIG (reference sequence). The CDR3 consists of 18 residues. With 0 bases clipped from V and 2 bases from J, the junction kept 8 bases outside the gene matches.

This clone was seen a handful of times. This chain connects TRBV6-1 to TRBJ2-7, with D maybe TRBD1 (6 bases). Germline V CDR1 and CDR2: MNHNS, SASEGT. Trimming cost V 7 bases and J 2 bases, with 18 bases left between them. The CDR3 runs 15 residues. The CDR3 loop reads CASNEWVGATYEQYF. The CDR3, as DNA: TGTGCCAGCAATGAGTGGGTGGGGGCTACCTACGAGCAGTACTTC.

The chain combines TRBV5-6 with TRBJ1-2; perhaps TRBD1 as D (6 bases). The CDR3 runs 15 residues. The germline CDR1 and CDR2 sequences are SGHDT and YYEEEE. V lost 4 bases and J lost 4, with 17 bases in between. In DNA, the CDR3 is TGTGCCAGCAGCCTAACTCGACAGACAGGCTATGGCTACACCTTC. The encoded protein is CASSLTRQTGYGYTF. Full variable domain (remainder filled in from reference TRBV5-6 and TRBJ1-2): DAGVTQSPTHLIKTRGQQVTLRCSPKSGHDTVSWYQQALGQGPQFIFQYYEEEERQRGNFPDRFSGHQFPNYSSELNVNALLLGDSALYLCASSLTRQTGYGYTFGSGTRLTVV.

The chain has TRBV14 and TRBJ1-2, with D perhaps TRBD1 (6 bases). CDR3 length: 13 residues. V shed 4 bases and J shed 7 bases, with 13 bases lying between them. Per germline, CDR1 SGHDN and CDR2 FVKESK. The CDR3 region has the DNA TGTGCCAGCAGCCCCCGGACAGCTCGTGGCTACACCTTC. This encodes CASSPRTARGYTF.

The rearrangement joins TRBV7-3 to TRBJ2-5; TRBD2 matches 10 bases. The CDR3 is 15 residues long. Trimming took 5 bases from V and 5 from J; bases not matched to a gene: 8. Germline-derived CDR1 and CDR2 are SGHTA and FQGTGA. The CDR3, as DNA: TGTGCCAGCAGCGATAGCGGGGGGACCGGGGAGACCCAGTACTTC. It codes for CASSDSGGTGETQYF.

This clone was recorded only once. CDR3 residues: CASLAGGYDTQYF. The CDR3, as DNA: TGTGCCAGTTTAGCGGGGGGATATGATACGCAGTATTTT. The gene calls are TRBV7-9 and TRBJ2-3, with TRBD2 matching over 10 bases. The CDR3 extends over 13 amino acids. Germline loops: CDR1 SEHNR, CDR2 FQNEAQ (reference sequence). V trimming: 9 bases; J trimming: 6 bases; junction bases outside the gene matches: 6.

The CDR3 DNA sequence: TGTGCCAGTAGTACCGAGGGTGGGGATTCACCCCTCCACTTT. Its translation is CASSTEGGDSPLHF. The chain couples TRBV19 to TRBJ1-6; no clear D. Trimming left V 4 bases short and J 8 bases short, with 12 bases between. The CDR3 loop spans 14 amino acids. CDR1 is LNHDA and CDR2 is SQIVND in the germline V gene (reference sequence). The full variable domain, its missing parts supplied by reference TRBV19 and TRBJ1-6, is DGGITQSPKYLFRKEGQNVTLSCEQNLNHDAMYWYRQDPGQGLRLIYYSQIVNDFQKGDIAEGYSVSREKKESFPLTVTSAQKNPTAFYLCASSTEGGDSPLHFGNGTRLTVT.

The rearrangement joins TRBV5-6 to TRBJ2-7; a possible D gene is TRBD2 (5 bases). Germline V gene sequence: CDR1 SGHDT, CDR2 YYEEEE. The CDR3 has 14 residues. V was pared by 2 bases and J by 2 bases, with 11 bases between. CDR3 DNA sequence: TGTGCCAGCAGCTTTCTAGCCCTGGCCTACGAGCAGTACTTC. Translating it yields CASSFLALAYEQYF. Variable domain in full (rest from reference TRBV5-6 and TRBJ2-7): DAGVTQSPTHLIKTRGQQVTLRCSPKSGHDTVSWYQQALGQGPQFIFQYYEEEERQRGNFPDRFSGHQFPNYSSELNVNALLLGDSALYLCASSFLALAYEQYFGPGTRLTVT.

The chain joins TRBV28 to TRBJ1-4; no clear D gene. Germline CDR1 reads MDHEN; CDR2 reads SYDVKM. V lost 7 bases to trimming and J lost 10 bases, with 13 bases between them. The CDR3 consists of 12 residues. CDR3 nucleotides: TGTGCCAGCACCAATCCCCGCGGAAAACTGTTTTTT. Translation: CASTNPRGKLFF.

The V and J genes are TRBV6-5 and TRBJ2-7; 8 bases agree with TRBD2. The junction had 3 bases not matched to a gene; V was cut back by 2 bases and J by 6 bases. From germline, CDR1 is MNHEY and CDR2 SVGAGI. The CDR3 has 13 residues. This CDR3 is CASSYRGGREQYF. Here the CDR3 DNA reads TGTGCCAGCAGTTACCGGGGGGGACGCGAGCAGTACTTC.

The chain employs TRBV13 and TRBJ1-2; maybe TRBD1 (5 bases). V lost 5 bases, J lost 8 bases, and 12 bases lay in between. Germline V CDR1 and CDR2: PRHDT, FYEKMQ (reference sequence). The CDR3 is 12 amino acids. Here the CDR3 DNA reads TGTGCCAGCAGCACCGGGGCGGGGGGCTACACCTTC. Protein sequence: CASSTGAGGYTF.

The chain has TRBV5-1 and TRBJ1-2, with 7 bases aligning to TRBD1. The CDR3 is 13 residues long. Germline assignment: CDR1 SGHRS and CDR2 YFSETQ. The junction had 2 bases not matched to a gene; V was cut back by 0 bases and J by 6 bases. The CDR3: CASSLGQGHGYTF. The CDR3 coding sequence is TGCGCCAGCAGCTTGGGACAGGGCCATGGCTACACCTTC.

V is TRBV30 and J is TRBJ2-1; 11 bases map to TRBD2. The CDR3 length is 18 residues. The V and J ends lost 0 bases and 3 bases, in that order; junction bases with no gene match: 10. Germline assignment: CDR1 GTSNPN and CDR2 SVGIG (reference sequence). Here the CDR3 DNA reads TGTGCCTGGAGTGTAACTAGCGGGGGCGCCTTCCTCTACAATGAGCAGTTCTTC. Its protein product is CAWSVTSGGAFLYNEQFF. Variable domain in full (rest from reference TRBV30 and TRBJ2-1): SQTIHQWPATLVQPVGSPLSLECTVEGTSNPNLYWYRQAAGRGLQLLFYSVGIGQISSEVPQNLSASRPQDRQFILSSKKLLLSDSGFYLCAWSVTSGGAFLYNEQFFGPGTRLTVL.